These T cell receptor beta chains were read from a single sample in a study of memory B cells and T cells in multiple sclerosis. Clones were sequenced by immunoSEQ multiplex PCR, and TCRdb holds only the in-frame ones, with some missing. The table includes 30,000 or so clones, around 86% detected once. Their antigen targets remain unknown. Sequencing was carried out using PBMCs from blood kept in culture. These receptors all come from a human donor with multiple sclerosis. CDR3s include the opening cysteine and the closing phenylalanine or tryptophan. Each record gives: CDR3 protein, V gene, J gene.

CDR3 protein: CASSGGVGRGETQYF
V gene: TRBV2
J gene: TRBJ2-5

CDR3 protein: CASSLLLAGVTKIYNEQFF
V gene: TRBV28
J gene: TRBJ2-1

CDR3 protein: CASSLGITDTQYF
V gene: TRBV5-4
J gene: TRBJ2-3

CDR3 protein: CAIGLAGKNIQYF
V gene: TRBV10-3
J gene: TRBJ2-4

CDR3 protein: CASSPESYEQYF
V gene: TRBV18
J gene: TRBJ2-7

CDR3 protein: CASSPFGTNTGELFF
V gene: TRBV7-3
J gene: TRBJ2-2

CDR3 protein: CASSEASRNNYGYTF
V gene: TRBV6-1
J gene: TRBJ1-2

CDR3 protein: CAWSGGGKLFF
V gene: TRBV30
J gene: TRBJ1-4

CDR3 protein: CASSEVLEGGKLFF
V gene: TRBV6-1
J gene: TRBJ1-4

CDR3 protein: CAISERADNTEAFF
V gene: TRBV10-3
J gene: TRBJ1-1

CDR3 protein: CASSLVGTGGPGEQFF
V gene: TRBV5-1
J gene: TRBJ2-1

CDR3 protein: CASSLLDRGLSQYF
V gene: TRBV13
J gene: TRBJ2-3

CDR3 protein: CASGRGAANTEAFF
V gene: TRBV6-1
J gene: TRBJ1-1

CDR3 protein: CASSAQGQYQETQYF
V gene: TRBV13
J gene: TRBJ2-5

CDR3 protein: CASSAGTDSYNEQFF
V gene: TRBV6-1
J gene: TRBJ2-1

CDR3 protein: CASSDYRGSTDTQYF
V gene: TRBV2
J gene: TRBJ2-3

CDR3 protein: CARNLAGGEGETQYF
V gene: TRBV7-2
J gene: TRBJ2-5

CDR3 protein: CASIGQGVVSNTEAFF
V gene: TRBV6-4
J gene: TRBJ1-1

CDR3 protein: CASSQDWVAGIYEQYF
V gene: TRBV4-3
J gene: TRBJ2-7

CDR3 protein: CASSQERGTGRGNTIYF
V gene: TRBV4-1
J gene: TRBJ1-3

CDR3 protein: CASSGFGAQYF
V gene: TRBV25-1
J gene: TRBJ2-5

CDR3 protein: CASSKLGAGDQETQYF
V gene: TRBV28
J gene: TRBJ2-5